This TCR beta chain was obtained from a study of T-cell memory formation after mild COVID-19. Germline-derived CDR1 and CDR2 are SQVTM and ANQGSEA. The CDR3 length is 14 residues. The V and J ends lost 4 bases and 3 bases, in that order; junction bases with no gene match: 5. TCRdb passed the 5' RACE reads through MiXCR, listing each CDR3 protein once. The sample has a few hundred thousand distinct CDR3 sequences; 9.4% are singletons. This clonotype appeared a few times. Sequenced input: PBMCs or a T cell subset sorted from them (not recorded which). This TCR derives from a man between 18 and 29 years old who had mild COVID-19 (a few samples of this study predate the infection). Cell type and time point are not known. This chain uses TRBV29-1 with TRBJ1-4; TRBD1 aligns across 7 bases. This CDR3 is CSVGGTEPNEKLFF. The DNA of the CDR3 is TGCAGCGTTGGGGGGACAGAACCTAATGAAAAACTGTTTTTT.